The subject of this entry is one T cell receptor (beta chain). Its antigen is not yet known. Base-call qualities are not available, and no considerably larger clone is one nucleotide away. The data derive from a study of T-cell memory formation after mild COVID-19 (dated by TCRdb to 2020 to 2023). Regarding the study in general: Most TCR sequence clusters were specific to one of the two donors. T-cell clones expanding and contracting after mild COVID-19 in two donors were tracked by longitudinal TCRalpha and TCRbeta repertoire sequencing. Two young, previously healthy adult volunteers made up the cohort, one male and one female.

Paper-wide results and their limitations: Contracting CD4+ clones were found mainly in CM and EM memory subsets, while CD8+ clones were enriched in EMRA. Some responding clones were found in pre-infection memory, which suggests that pre-existing cross-reactive memory T cells took part in the SARS-CoV-2 response. SARS-CoV-2 specificity was not confirmed for the second-wave clones peaking on day 37. The study covered only a couple of mild cases, and larger cohorts including severe cases with pre-infection samples were considered necessary. Clones that contracted from day 15 to 85 showed balanced CD4/CD8 phenotypes, whereas a second wave of clones that expanded from day 15 to 37 leaned towards CD4+.

The run used an Illumina NovaSeq 6000. TCRalpha and TCRbeta cDNA libraries were constructed by 5'RACE with constant-segment primers, with sample barcodes and unique molecular identifiers being introduced. RNA was extracted from every sample with Trizol reagent. The libraries were amplified in two PCR steps, and the second step added a second sample barcode and Illumina TruSeq adapters. Sequencing of the libraries was done on an Illumina NovaSeq, producing 2 x 150 bp paired-end reads. As for the authors' bioinformatics: With migec v1.2.7, reads were demultiplexed and then collapsed into UMI-guided consensus sequences. Using mixcr v2.1.11, UMI consensuses were aligned to TRA and TRB V and J templates and then assembled into clonotypes. A clonotype was counted as expanded or contracted only when both edgeR and NoisET called the clonotype significant, with the noise models trained on biological replicates. edgeR calls used a false discovery rate-adjusted p below 0.01 and a log2 fold-change threshold of 1. As an exploratory analysis of dynamics, max-normalized trajectories of the 1000 most abundant clonotypes were examined with PCA combined with hierarchical clustering. Separately sequenced CD4+ and CD8+ repertoires were used to assign a CD4 or CD8 phenotype to each responding clone. TCRdb reran the public reads through fastp at Q25 and MiXCR, keeping productive beta chains. Under each unique CDR3 protein, matching rows form one entry showing the most common genes and DNA. The V and J calls and clone size come from TCRdb's table, not from the authors' own analysis. Counted in this sample were hundreds of thousands of distinct CDR3 sequences; 14% of them appeared once. Jointly, the top ten make up 20% to 25% of the sample.

Ficoll-Paque density gradient centrifugation was the method used to isolate PBMCs. The germline V gene (reference sequence) sets CDR1 to SEHNR and CDR2 to FQNEAQ. The CDR3, cysteine through phenylalanine, is 13 amino acids long. Only the CDR3 portion is preserved as DNA: 39 bases, with reading frame beginning at the first base. V gives up 3 bases and J gives up 4 bases, and the segment between their germline ends measures 8 bases. The sequence is built from TRBV7-9 and TRBJ2-3; D gene: possibly TRBD1, on 6 matching bases. The source material was PBMCs or a T cell subset sorted from them (not recorded which). The TCR originated in a man aged 18 to 30 who had mild COVID-19 (a few samples of this study predate the infection). The sample titles of this study are shuffled in the database, so cell type and time point are left out; the donor was told from shared clones. The nucleotide sequence is TGTGCCAGCAGCTTGGACAGCGCAGATACGCAGTATTTT. Its protein reads: CASSLDSADTQYF.